The sequence of this T cell receptor beta chain was determined in a study of Graves' ophthalmopathy and Graves' hyperthyroidism. Study-level findings and limits: Also, most clonotypes expanded in the thyroid above 0.001 frequency appeared in blood.

Worth noting for this clonotype: The antigen is not known.

RNA transcripts were the source from which TCR beta CDR3 regions were amplified. An opening RT-PCR round employed HTBI primers and preceded a second-round multiplex PCR. TCRdb ran MiXCR on the multiplex PCR reads and lists one entry per CDR3 protein. The repertoire consists of 400,000 to 450,000 distinct CDR3 sequences, with around 21% occurring once and the leading ten covering under 3%. Physicians reached a diagnosis by relying on clinical symptoms, serum thyroxine, TRAb, thyroid ultrasound and orbital computed tomography. CDR1 and CDR2 from the germline V gene are MNHNS and SASEGT. CDR3 length: 15 residues. V was shortened by 2 bases and J by 5 bases, with 15 bases between the two germline ends.

This TCR derives from a woman under 30 with stable Graves' hyperthyroidism. The chain couples TRBV6-1 to TRBJ2-5; weak D call: TRBD2 (5 bases). Sequencing input: peripheral blood. CDR3 residues: CASSENVGEGETQYF. The CDR3 DNA reads as TGTGCCAGCAGTGAAAATGTGGGCGAGGGCGAGACCCAGTACTTC.